The following is a T cell receptor beta chain sequence with its context. Produced via immunoSEQ multiplex PCR; TCRdb's table is partial and in-frame only. The sample has about 66,000 clones; about four fifths are singletons. These data belong to a study of OX40 agonist ivuxolimab in advanced cancers. Baseline was the first blood sampling point, followed by cycle 4 day 1 and cycle 7 day 1. This CDR3 comprises 15 residues. The V end was cut by 1 base, the J end by 1 base, with 10 bases between. Per the germline V gene, CDR1 is SEHNR and CDR2 is FQNEAQ (reference sequence). The chain employs TRBV7-9 and TRBJ1-2, with TRBD1 as a possible D gene (5 bases). Sequencing was performed on CD4+ or CD8+ T cells sorted from blood, taken in a trial of the OX40 agonist ivuxolimab. The sequence was collected from an adult with an advanced solid tumor such as melanoma, head and neck, liver or kidney cancer. The CDR3 DNA sequence: TGTGCCAGCAGCTTAGAAAGGGGTTATAACTATGGCTACACCTTC. Its protein is CASSLERGYNYGYTF.